Listed below are T cell receptor beta chains from one sample, sequenced in a study of response to subunit inactivated influenza vaccine. TCRdb re-called the RT-PCR reads with MiXCR, one entry per CDR3 protein. The sample shows roughly 500,000 distinct CDR3 sequences, under 25% of them seen only once. These data are also associated with another study on T cells expressing NK-cell markers.

The sequenced sample was CD4+ T cells sorted from PBMCs, obtained 11 to 12 days after vaccination. The receptor source for this set is a man between 50 and 59 years old who received an inactivated influenza vaccine. The conserved cysteine and the conserved F or W are not part of the CDR3 here. Fields, in order: V gene, clone size, J gene, CDR3 protein. Clone size, where shown, is once, few, many, or a class for clones that have expanded.

TRBV6-2/TRBV6-3	few	TRBJ2-7	ASSWLRELHEQY
TRBV7-2	few	TRBJ1-5	ASSSDNGNQPQH
TRBV11-2	NA	TRBJ2-1	ASSLYGTSNNEQF
TRBV7-8	NA	TRBJ2-7	ASSHRQGFYEQY
TRBV6-2/TRBV6-3	few	TRBJ2-7	ASSYSTGSGSLYEQY
TRBV20-1	few	TRBJ2-7	SARTRGPSYEQY
TRBV7-2	few	TRBJ2-1	ASSKWGTANEQF
TRBV5-1	NA	TRBJ2-2	ASKDRGLVTGELF
TRBV6-9	NA	TRBJ1-5	ASGRANPWEPQH
TRBV10-3	NA	TRBJ2-1	AINQGINEQF
TRBV4-1	few	TRBJ2-3	ASSQVIAGISTDTQY
TRBV5-1	NA	TRBJ2-1	ASSRGLAYNEQF
TRBV12-3/TRBV12-4	few	TRBJ2-5	ASSSAGETQY
TRBV6-1	few	TRBJ1-1	ASSLGTGVGNTEAF
TRBV5-1	many	TRBJ2-1	ASSLAADRVFEQF
TRBV24-1	NA	TRBJ1-2	ATSDGPGYGYT
TRBV3-1	few	TRBJ2-2	ASSQDGELF
TRBV4-3	NA	TRBJ2-3	ASSQDVAGDTQY
TRBV20-1	NA	TRBJ2-4	SARQGQNIQY
TRBV7-2	NA	TRBJ2-5	ASSLRAFQETQY
TRBV5-1	many	TRBJ2-1	ASSLGGGTNEQF
TRBV20-1	few	TRBJ2-3	SARYSGGPDTQY
TRBV18	many	TRBJ2-7	ASSPPGLAYEQY
TRBV10-3	few	TRBJ2-4	AISESTGAKNIQY
TRBV18	NA	TRBJ1-2	ASSPSGAPYGYT
TRBV3-1	few	TRBJ2-1	ASSHLGYNEQF
TRBV6-5	NA	TRBJ2-3	ASKFHGLGEKDTQY
TRBV24-1	NA	TRBJ2-1	ATRAGALNEQF